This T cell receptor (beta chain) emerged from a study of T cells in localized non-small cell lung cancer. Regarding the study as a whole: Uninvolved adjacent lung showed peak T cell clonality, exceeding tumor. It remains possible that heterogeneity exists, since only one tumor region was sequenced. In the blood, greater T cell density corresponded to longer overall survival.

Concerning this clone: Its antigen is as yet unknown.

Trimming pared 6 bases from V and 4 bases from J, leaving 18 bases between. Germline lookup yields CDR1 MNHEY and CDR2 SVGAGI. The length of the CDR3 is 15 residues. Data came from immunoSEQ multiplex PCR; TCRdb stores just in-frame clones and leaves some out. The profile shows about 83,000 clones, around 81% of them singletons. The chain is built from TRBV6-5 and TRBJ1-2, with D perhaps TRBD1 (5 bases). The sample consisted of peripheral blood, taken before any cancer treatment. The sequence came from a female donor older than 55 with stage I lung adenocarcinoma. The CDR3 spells CASSPAGTVGYGYTF. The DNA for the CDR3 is TGTGCCAGCAGCCCCGCGGGGACGGTCGGCTATGGCTACACCTTC.